This TCR beta chain stems from a study of T cell responses to AZD1222 COVID-19 vaccine. Study information: Pooled samples include second doses given at about 4 or 12 weeks. Overall study results and limits: Of the AZD1222 recipients, only 5 or 6 were seropositive at baseline. Possibly, clonal diversity was underestimated; donors were largely white British and included more females. Compared with day 0, the breadth and depth of the Spike-specific TCR repertoire rose significantly after two doses of AZD1222.

Details on this clone: The antigen remains undetermined.

TCRdb keeps only in-frame clones here, not all; method: immunoSEQ multiplex PCR. The data contain roughly 99,000 clones, about 90% of them seen just once; the ten biggest clones take up under 25%. Trimming took 6 bases from V and 3 from J, leaving 12 bases between them. Germline V lookup: CDR1 KGHSH, CDR2 LQKENI. The CDR3 has 13 amino acids. The chain combines TRBV18 with TRBJ2-7; possible D gene TRBD1, 7 bases. This TCR derives from an adult in good health. Sequences were derived from peripheral blood, sampled on day 0 of AZD1222 vaccination. The CDR3 region has the DNA TGTGCCAGCTCGCGGCAGGGGGGCTACGAGCAGTACTTC. Its translation: CASSRQGGYEQYF.